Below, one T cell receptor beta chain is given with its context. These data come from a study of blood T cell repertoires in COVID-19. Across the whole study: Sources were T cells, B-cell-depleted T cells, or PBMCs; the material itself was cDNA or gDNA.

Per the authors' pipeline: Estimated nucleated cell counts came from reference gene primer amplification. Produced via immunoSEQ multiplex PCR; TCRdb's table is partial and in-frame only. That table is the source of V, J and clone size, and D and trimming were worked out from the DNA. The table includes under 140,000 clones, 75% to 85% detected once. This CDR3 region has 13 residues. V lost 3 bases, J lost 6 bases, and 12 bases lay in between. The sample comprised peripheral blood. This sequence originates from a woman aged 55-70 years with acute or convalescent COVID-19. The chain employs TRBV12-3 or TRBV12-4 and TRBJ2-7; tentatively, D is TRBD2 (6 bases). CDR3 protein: CASSFGGMGEQYF. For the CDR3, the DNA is TGTGCCAGCAGTTTCGGGGGTATGGGCGAGCAGTACTTC.